This T cell receptor beta chain derives from a study of T-cell memory formation after mild COVID-19. Study background: Clusters of TCRs were largely donor specific. Regarding the study as a whole: Clones contracting across day 15 to 85 had a balanced CD4/CD8 profile; later expanding clones leaned CD4+.

TCRdb reprocessed the 5' RACE reads via MiXCR and lists one record per CDR3 protein. This table has 250,000 to 300,000 distinct CDR3 sequences, less than 20% appearing once. Concerning this clonotype itself: The antigen remains unidentified.

CDR1 and CDR2 from the germline V gene are SGHTA and FQGTGA. The CDR3 runs 15 residues. The V segment lost 5 bases and the J segment 1 base; nucleotides outside the gene matches: 6. The sequence derives from a man aged 18-30 years who had mild COVID-19 (a few samples of this study predate the infection). Cell type and time point are not known. The sequenced material came from PBMCs or a T cell subset sorted from them (not recorded which). The chain carries TRBV7-3 and TRBJ2-3; 7 positions agree with TRBD2. CDR3 coding DNA: TGTGCCAGCAGCCCCAAGAGCGGGGGCACAGATACGCAGTATTTT. Residues: CASSPKSGGTDTQYF.